What follows are 2 T cell receptor beta chains derived from one specimen sequenced in a study of patients and donors after allogeneic stem cell transplantation. TCRdb reprocessed the RT-PCR reads via MiXCR and lists one record per CDR3 protein. The table includes about 960,000 distinct CDR3 sequences, 18% detected once. The sequenced sample was blood, either unsorted or a sorted T cell fraction (not recorded which). Every receptor here comes from a human donor who was either an allogeneic HSCT recipient or a stem cell or donor lymphocyte infusion donor (not recorded which). It is not recorded whose cells these are; they may come from a transplant donor.

This clonotype occurred a few times. The chain uses TRBV9 and TRBJ2-7; D not certain. The CDR3 consists of 14 residues. V shed 0 bases and J shed 6 bases, with 13 bases lying between them. Germline CDR1 is SGDLS and CDR2 is YYNGEE. For the CDR3, the DNA is TGTGCCAGCAGCGTAGGTGGCAGCTTGGGCGAGCAGTACTTC. This codes for CASSVGGSLGEQYF.

The rearrangement joins TRBV20-1 to TRBJ2-1, with 10 bases lining up with TRBD2. Germline-derived CDR1 and CDR2 are DFQATT and SNEGSKA (reference sequence). This CDR3 has 18 residues. J lost 4 bases, V lost 3 bases, and 15 bases had no gene match. The CDR3 region is CSARLRLIAGGLYNEQFF. CDR3 nucleotides: TGCAGTGCTAGGCTTCGTCTAATAGCGGGGGGACTATACAATGAGCAGTTCTTC.